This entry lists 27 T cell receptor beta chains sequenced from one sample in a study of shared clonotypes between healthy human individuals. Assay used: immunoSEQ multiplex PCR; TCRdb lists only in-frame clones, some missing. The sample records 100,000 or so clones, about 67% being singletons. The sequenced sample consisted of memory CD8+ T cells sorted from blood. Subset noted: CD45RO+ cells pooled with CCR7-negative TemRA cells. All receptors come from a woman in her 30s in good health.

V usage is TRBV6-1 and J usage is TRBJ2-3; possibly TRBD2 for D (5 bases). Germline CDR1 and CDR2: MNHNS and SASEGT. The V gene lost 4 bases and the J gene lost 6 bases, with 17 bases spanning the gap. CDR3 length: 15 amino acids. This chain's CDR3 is CASSGGFEGSDTQYF. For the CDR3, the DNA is TGTGCCAGCAGTGGTGGGTTCGAGGGTTCGGATACGCAGTATTTT.

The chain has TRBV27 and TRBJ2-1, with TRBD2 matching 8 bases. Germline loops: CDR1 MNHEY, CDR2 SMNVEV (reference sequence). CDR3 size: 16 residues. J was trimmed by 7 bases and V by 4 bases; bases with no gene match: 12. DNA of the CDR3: TGTGCCAGCAGTTCTCCCGGGGTAGCGGGATATAATGAGCAGTTCTTC. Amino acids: CASSSPGVAGYNEQFF.

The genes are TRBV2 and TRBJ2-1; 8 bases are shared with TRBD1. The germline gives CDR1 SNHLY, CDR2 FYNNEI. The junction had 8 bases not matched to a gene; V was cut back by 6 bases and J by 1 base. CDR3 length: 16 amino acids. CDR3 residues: CASRMTGVNSYNEQFF. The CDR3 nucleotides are TGTGCCAGCAGGATGACAGGGGTAAATTCCTACAATGAGCAGTTCTTC.

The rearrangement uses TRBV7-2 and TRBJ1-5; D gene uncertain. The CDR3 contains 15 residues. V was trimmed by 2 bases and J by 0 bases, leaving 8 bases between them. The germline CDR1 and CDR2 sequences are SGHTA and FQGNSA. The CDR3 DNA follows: TGTGCCAGCAGCTTAATAGGGTATAGCAATCAGCCCCAGCATTTT. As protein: CASSLIGYSNQPQHF.

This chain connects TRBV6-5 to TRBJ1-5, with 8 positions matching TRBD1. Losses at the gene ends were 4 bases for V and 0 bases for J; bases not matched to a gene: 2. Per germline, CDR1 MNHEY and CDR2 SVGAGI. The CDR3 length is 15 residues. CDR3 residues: CASSLTGDSNQPQHF. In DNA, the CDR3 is TGTGCCAGCAGTTTGACAGGGGATAGCAATCAGCCCCAGCATTTT.

The CDR3 is CASSTRDSYYEQYF. CDR3 nucleotides: TGTGCCAGTAGTACCCGGGACAGCTACTACGAGCAGTACTTC. V usage is TRBV19 and J usage is TRBJ2-7, with 7 bases identical to TRBD1. This CDR3 contains 14 residues. The germline gives CDR1 LNHDA, CDR2 SQIVND (reference sequence). Trimming took 4 bases from V and 3 from J; bases not matched to a gene: 6.

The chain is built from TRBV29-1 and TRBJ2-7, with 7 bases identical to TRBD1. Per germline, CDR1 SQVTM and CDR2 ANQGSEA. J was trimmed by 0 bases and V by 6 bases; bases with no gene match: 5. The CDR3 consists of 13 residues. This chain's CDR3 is CSVLTGNSYEQYF. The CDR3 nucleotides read TGCAGCGTGCTGACAGGGAACTCCTACGAGCAGTACTTC.

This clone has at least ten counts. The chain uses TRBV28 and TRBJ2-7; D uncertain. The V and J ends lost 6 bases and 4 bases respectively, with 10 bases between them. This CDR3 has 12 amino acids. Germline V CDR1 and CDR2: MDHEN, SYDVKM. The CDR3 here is CASSPGVYEQYF. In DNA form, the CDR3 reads TGTGCCAGCAGCCCAGGTGTATACGAGCAGTACTTC.

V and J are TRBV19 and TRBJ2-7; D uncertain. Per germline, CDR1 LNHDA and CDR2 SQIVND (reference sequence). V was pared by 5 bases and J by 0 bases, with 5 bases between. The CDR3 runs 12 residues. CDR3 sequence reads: CASSADSYEQYF. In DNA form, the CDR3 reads TGTGCCAGTAGTGCCGACTCCTACGAGCAGTACTTC.

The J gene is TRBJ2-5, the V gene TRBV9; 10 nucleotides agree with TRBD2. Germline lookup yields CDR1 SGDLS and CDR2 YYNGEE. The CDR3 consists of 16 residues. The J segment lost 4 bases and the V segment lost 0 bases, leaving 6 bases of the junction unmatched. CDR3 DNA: TGTGCCAGCAGCGTAGCGGGCCGACTAGCGGGAGAGACCCAGTACTTC. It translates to CASSVAGRLAGETQYF.

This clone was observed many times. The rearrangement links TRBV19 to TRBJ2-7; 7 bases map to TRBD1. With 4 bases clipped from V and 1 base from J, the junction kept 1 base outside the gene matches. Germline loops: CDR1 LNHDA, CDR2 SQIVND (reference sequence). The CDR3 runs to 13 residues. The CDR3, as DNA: TGTGCCAGTAGTAGGGACAGTTCCTACGAGCAGTACTTC. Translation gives CASSRDSSYEQYF.

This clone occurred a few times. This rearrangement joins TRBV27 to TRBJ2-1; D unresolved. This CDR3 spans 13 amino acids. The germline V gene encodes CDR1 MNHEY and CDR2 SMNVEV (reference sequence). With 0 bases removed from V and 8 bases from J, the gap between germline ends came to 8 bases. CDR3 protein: CASSLSGLHEQFF. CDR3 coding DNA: TGTGCCAGCAGTTTATCAGGGCTCCATGAGCAGTTCTTC.

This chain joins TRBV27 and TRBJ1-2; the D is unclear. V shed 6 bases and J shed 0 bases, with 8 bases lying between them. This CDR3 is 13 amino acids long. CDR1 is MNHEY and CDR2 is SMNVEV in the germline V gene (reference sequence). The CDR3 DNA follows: TGTGCCAGCAGACTGACCCCTAACTATGGCTACACCTTC. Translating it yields CASRLTPNYGYTF.

The CDR3 here is CASSQGNTRRAFF. The DNA for the CDR3 is TGTGCCAGCAGCCAAGGGAACACAAGGAGAGCTTTCTTT. The rearrangement joins TRBV14 to TRBJ1-1; D is unclear. CDR3 size: 13 residues. Per germline, CDR1 SGHDN and CDR2 FVKESK. Trimming shortened V by 1 base and J by 10 bases, and 13 bases separated the two germline ends.

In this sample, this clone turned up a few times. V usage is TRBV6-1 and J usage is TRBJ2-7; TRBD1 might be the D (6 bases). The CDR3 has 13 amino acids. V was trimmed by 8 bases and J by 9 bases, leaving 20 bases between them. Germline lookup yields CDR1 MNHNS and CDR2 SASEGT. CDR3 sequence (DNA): TGTGCCAGCCGGGACATCCCCCACCCCGGGCAGTACTTC. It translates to CASRDIPHPGQYF.

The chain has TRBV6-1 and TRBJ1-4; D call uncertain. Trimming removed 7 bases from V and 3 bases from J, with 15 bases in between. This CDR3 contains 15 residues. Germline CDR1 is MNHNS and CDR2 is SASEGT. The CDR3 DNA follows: TGTGCCAGCATCCCAAACGGAGTTGCTAATGAAAAACTGTTTTTT. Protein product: CASIPNGVANEKLFF.

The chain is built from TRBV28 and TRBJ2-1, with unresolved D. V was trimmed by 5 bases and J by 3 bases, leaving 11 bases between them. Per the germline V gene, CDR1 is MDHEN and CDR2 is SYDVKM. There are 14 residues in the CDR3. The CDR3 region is CASSPSQNYNEQFF. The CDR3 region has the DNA TGTGCCAGCAGTCCTAGTCAGAACTACAATGAGCAGTTCTTC.

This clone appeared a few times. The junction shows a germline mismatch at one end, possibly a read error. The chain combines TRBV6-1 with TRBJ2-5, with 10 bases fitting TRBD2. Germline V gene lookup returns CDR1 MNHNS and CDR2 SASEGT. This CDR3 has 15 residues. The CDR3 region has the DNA TGTGCCAGCAATGAAGGGTCTAGCGGGAGCGAGACCCAGTACTTC. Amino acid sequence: CASNEGSSGSETQYF.

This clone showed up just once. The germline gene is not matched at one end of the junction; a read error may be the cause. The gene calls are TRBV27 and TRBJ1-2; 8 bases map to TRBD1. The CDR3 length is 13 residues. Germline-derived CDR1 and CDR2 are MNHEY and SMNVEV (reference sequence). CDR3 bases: TGTGCCAGCAGTCCCTCCCTTCAGGGGGCCAGGACATTC. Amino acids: CASSPSLQGARTF.

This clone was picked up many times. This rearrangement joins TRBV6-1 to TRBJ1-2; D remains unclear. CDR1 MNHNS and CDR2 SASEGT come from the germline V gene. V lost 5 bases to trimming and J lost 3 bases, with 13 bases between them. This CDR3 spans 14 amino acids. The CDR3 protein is CASSTDDTHYGYTF. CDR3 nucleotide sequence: TGTGCCAGCAGTACCGACGACACCCACTATGGCTACACCTTC.

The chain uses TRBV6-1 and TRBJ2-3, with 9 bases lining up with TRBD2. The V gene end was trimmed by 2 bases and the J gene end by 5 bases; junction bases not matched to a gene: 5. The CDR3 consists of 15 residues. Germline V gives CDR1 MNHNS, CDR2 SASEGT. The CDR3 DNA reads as TGTGCCAGCAGTGAATGGCGGGGGGGAGGAGATACGCAGTATTTT. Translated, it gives CASSEWRGGGDTQYF.

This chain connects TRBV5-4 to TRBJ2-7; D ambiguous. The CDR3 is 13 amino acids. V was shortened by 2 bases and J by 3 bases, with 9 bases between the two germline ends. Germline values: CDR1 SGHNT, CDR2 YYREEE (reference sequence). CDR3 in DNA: TGTGCCAGCAGCTTCTGGAGTGACTACGAGCAGTACTTC. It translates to CASSFWSDYEQYF.

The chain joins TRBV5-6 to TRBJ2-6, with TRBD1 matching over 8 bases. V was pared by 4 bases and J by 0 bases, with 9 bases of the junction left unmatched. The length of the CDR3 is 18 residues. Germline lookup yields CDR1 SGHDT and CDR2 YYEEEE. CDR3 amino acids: CASSARRDRFSGANVLTF. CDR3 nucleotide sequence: TGTGCCAGCAGCGCTCGCCGGGACAGGTTCTCTGGGGCCAACGTCCTGACTTTC. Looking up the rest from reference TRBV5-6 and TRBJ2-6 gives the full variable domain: DAGVTQSPTHLIKTRGQQVTLRCSPKSGHDTVSWYQQALGQGPQFIFQYYEEEERQRGNFPDRFSGHQFPNYSSELNVNALLLGDSALYLCASSARRDRFSGANVLTFGAGSRLTVL.

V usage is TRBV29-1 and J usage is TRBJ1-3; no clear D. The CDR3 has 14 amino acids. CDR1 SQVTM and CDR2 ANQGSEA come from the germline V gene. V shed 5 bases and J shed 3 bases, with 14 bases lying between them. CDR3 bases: TGCAGCGTTTCCGACGGCCCCTTTGGAAACACCATATATTTT. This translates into CSVSDGPFGNTIYF.

The CDR3 loop is CASSCWAYHTDTQYF. The CDR3 nucleotides read TGTGCCAGCAGCTGCTGGGCCTATCACACAGATACGCAGTATTTT. The gene calls are TRBV7-9 and TRBJ2-3; D remains unclear. Per the germline V gene, CDR1 is SEHNR and CDR2 is FQNEAQ (reference sequence). V was cut by 4 bases and J by 2 bases, with 13 bases left in between. The CDR3 is 15 residues long.

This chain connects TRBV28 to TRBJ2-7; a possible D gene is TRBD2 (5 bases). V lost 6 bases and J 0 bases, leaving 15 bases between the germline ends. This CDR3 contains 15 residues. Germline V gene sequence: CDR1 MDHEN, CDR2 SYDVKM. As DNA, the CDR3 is TGTGCCAGCAGGACCGGCGCTACTAGCTCCTACGAGCAGTACTTC. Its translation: CASRTGATSSYEQYF.

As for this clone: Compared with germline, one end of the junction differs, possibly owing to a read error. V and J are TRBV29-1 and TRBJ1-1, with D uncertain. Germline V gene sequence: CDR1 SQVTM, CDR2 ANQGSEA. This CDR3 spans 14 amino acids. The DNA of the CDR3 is TGCAGCGGAAGACTCGGGGATTTGAAAACTGAAGCTTTCTTT. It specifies CSGRLGDLKTEAFF.